This entry lists 14 T cell receptor beta chains sequenced from one sample in a study of blood T cells in healthy people across ages (dated by TCRdb to the mid-2010s). Receptor amplification or capture employed 5' RACE. Sequencing took place on an Illumina HiSeq 2500. A second about 7 to 12 cycle PCR used a sample-barcoded 5' primer and a J-beta primer mix. The public reads were reprocessed in TCRdb via fastp at Q25 and MiXCR, keeping in-frame beta chains. Each CDR3 protein gets just one entry, which takes the most common genes and DNA from the rows behind it. The sample table holds around 1.5 million distinct CDR3 sequences, of which roughly 32% were seen once. The ten largest account for about 11% of the sample. The source material was blood. Receptors were obtained from a woman in her twenties or thirties in good health.

This clonotype was recorded at least ten times. As DNA, the CDR3 is TGTGCCAGCAGTACCTGGGGGGCCTACGAGCAGTACTTC. Amino acids: CASSTWGAYEQYF. The V call is TRBV12-3 or TRBV12-4, the J call TRBJ2-7, with D possibly matching TRBD2 (6 bases). Trimming removed 5 bases from V and 2 bases from J, with 10 bases in between. The CDR3 length is 13 residues.

This chain uses TRBV6-1 with TRBJ1-1; weak D call: TRBD1 (6 bases). This CDR3 spans 13 amino acids. The ends were cut back, 1 base at V and 10 bases at J, with 13 bases in the middle. Germline CDR1 reads MNHNS; CDR2 reads SASEGT. The CDR3 DNA is TGTGCCAGCAGTGAAGGGAGACAGGACAGAGCTTTCTTT. This sequence encodes CASSEGRQDRAFF.

This chain joins TRBV20-1 and TRBJ2-6; D is possibly TRBD1 (6 bases). The CDR3 is 17 amino acids. Trimming left V 2 bases short and J 1 base short, with 15 bases between. CDR1 and CDR2 from the germline V gene are DFQATT and SNEGSKA (reference sequence). The CDR3 loop is CSARFPGELSGANVLTF. The DNA of the CDR3 is TGCAGTGCTAGATTTCCAGGGGAATTGTCTGGGGCCAACGTCCTGACTTTC.

The CDR3 region is CASSLEYSAYGYTF. The CDR3 DNA sequence: TGCGCCAGCAGCTTAGAATACAGCGCCTATGGCTACACCTTC. V usage is TRBV5-1 and J usage is TRBJ1-2; D uncertain. This CDR3 spans 14 amino acids. The germline CDR1 and CDR2 sequences are SGHRS and YFSETQ. V was cut by 2 bases and J by 4 bases, with 12 bases left in between.

This clonotype has only a few counts. This rearrangement joins TRBV20-1 to TRBJ2-7; perhaps TRBD1 as D (6 bases). Trimming cost V 3 bases and J 0 bases, with 15 bases left between them. Germline V CDR1 and CDR2: DFQATT, SNEGSKA (reference sequence). The CDR3 spans 15 residues. CDR3 sequence (DNA): TGCAGTGCTAGGAGGACAGCGACTAACTCCTACGAGCAGTACTTC. Its translation is CSARRTATNSYEQYF.

This clonotype was counted a few times. The CDR3 nucleotides are TGCAGTGCTTTCCCCCTGGGAAGGATGAACACTGAAGCTTTCTTT. Its translation is CSAFPLGRMNTEAFF. The chain combines TRBV20-1 with TRBJ1-1, with D uncertain. Trimming pared 5 bases from V and 0 bases from J, leaving 16 bases between. The CDR3 covers 15 residues. CDR1 DFQATT and CDR2 SNEGSKA come from the germline V gene (reference sequence).

In this sample, this clonotype turned up many times. Being one base from a much bigger clone, this may be a read error. This sequence joins TRBV20-1 and TRBJ1-2; no firm D call. Looked up from germline, CDR1 is DFQATT and CDR2 is SNEGSKA (reference sequence). The CDR3 contains 11 residues. This chain's CDR3 is CRASAGNGYTF. CDR3 nucleotides: TGCAGGGCTAGCGCCGGGAATGGCTACACCTTC.

In the case of this clonotype: At one end, the junction sequence differs from germline, possibly due to a read error. The gene calls are TRBV20-1 and TRBJ2-1, with D possibly matching TRBD2 (5 bases). CDR3 length: 13 amino acids. CDR1 and CDR2 from the germline V gene are DFQATT and SNEGSKA (reference sequence). CDR3 DNA: TGCGGTGCGACGGTTAGCGTGAGCAATGAGCAGTTCTTC. This sequence encodes CGATVSVSNEQFF.

The DNA for the CDR3 is TGTGCCAGCAGCCGTTCGGGACAGTCCTACGAGCAGTACTTC. Amino acid sequence: CASSRSGQSYEQYF. This chain joins TRBV28 and TRBJ2-7; TRBD1 matches at 7 bases. Germline V gives CDR1 MDHEN, CDR2 SYDVKM. CDR3 size: 14 residues. V was clipped by 6 bases and J by 1 base; unmatched bases: 6.

This clonotype came up a few times. The V gene is TRBV28, the J gene TRBJ2-1, with 10 bases lining up with TRBD1. J lost 6 bases, V lost 6 bases, and 11 bases had no gene match. The CDR3 extends over 16 amino acids. Germline assignment: CDR1 MDHEN and CDR2 SYDVKM. The CDR3 sequence is CASRDLTGQGSNEQFF. For the CDR3, the DNA is TGTGCCAGCAGGGACCTAACGGGACAGGGGAGCAATGAGCAGTTCTTC.

This sequence joins TRBV28 and TRBJ1-1; D uncertain. Germline-derived CDR1 and CDR2 are MDHEN and SYDVKM. Trimming shortened V by 5 bases and J by 4 bases, and 23 bases separated the two germline ends. This CDR3 contains 17 residues. Written as DNA, the CDR3 is TGTGCCAGCAGTCCGTCGTTGGGCAGTGGTCGCGCCACTGAAGCTTTCTTT. Translated, it gives CASSPSLGSGRATEAFF.

The V and J genes are TRBV28 and TRBJ2-5, with 8 bases fitting TRBD1. With 7 bases clipped from V and 3 bases from J, the junction kept 10 bases outside the gene matches. This CDR3 region has 15 residues. The germline gives CDR1 MDHEN, CDR2 SYDVKM. The CDR3 loop is CASTDLRTGKETQYF. The CDR3 nucleotides are TGTGCCAGCACTGACCTGCGGACAGGGAAAGAGACCCAGTACTTC.

The chain carries TRBV18 and TRBJ2-3; D is ambiguous. This CDR3 comprises 11 residues. V was shortened by 3 bases and J by 7 bases, with 5 bases between the two germline ends. The germline V gene has CDR1 KGHSH and CDR2 LQKENI. The CDR3 is CASSPGYTQYF. The CDR3 nucleotides read TGTGCCAGCTCACCGGGGTATACGCAGTATTTT.

This clonotype was counted at least ten times. The chain recombines TRBV15 with TRBJ1-2; 7 bases align to TRBD1. V lost 7 bases to trimming and J lost 5 bases; unmatched junction nucleotides: 7. The CDR3 spans 13 residues. In germline, CDR1 is LNHNV, CDR2 YYDKDF (reference sequence). The CDR3, as DNA: TGTGCCACCACCGCCGGGACAGCATATGGCTACACCTTC. This translates into CATTAGTAYGYTF.